This T cell receptor (beta chain) was identified during a study of cytomegalovirus exposure and HLA in healthy donors (dated by TCRdb to about 2017). In terms of the full investigation: According to a later analysis, the roughly 130 validation repertoires were produced on the same platform as the approximately 610 repertoires of the first cohort. The study aimed to test whether cataloging public T cell receptors could reveal signatures of past pathogen exposure. In addition to the first cohort of around 670 subjects, a separate validation cohort of 120 different subjects was used. To predict cytomegalovirus infection status, the study brought together high-throughput TCR immunosequencing, statistical association of individual TCRs with disease status, and machine learning. What the study reported, not specific to this receptor: Most TCR sequences were seen in very few donors, while some public TCRs were found in many individuals. The authors suggested that the approach could potentially be extended to other disease states and immunological phenotypes. In both the original and validation cohorts, the classifier was reported to diagnose cytomegalovirus status with high specificity and sensitivity. A total of some 180 TCR beta chains were listed by the study as associated with cytomegalovirus. A later analysis found that TCRs clustered in the first cohort also tended to co-occur in the 95 to 150 validation repertoires, with roughly 95% of cluster scores above 0. A later analysis lacked HLA typing for the validation cohort, so it scored co-occurrence in that cohort across all 130 or so repertoires. In vitro tests confirmed that a few of the cytomegalovirus-associated TCR beta chains recognize cytomegalovirus antigens.

The donors were included in the validation cohort of around 120 subjects, a group kept apart from the approximately 700-subject first cohort. For CDR1 and CDR2, the germline V gene lists MNHEY and SVGAGI. From the cysteine up to the phenylalanine, the CDR3 has a length of 14 residues. The read is trimmed to its CDR3 DNA, 42 bases read in frame from base 1. V lost 2 bases and J lost 11 bases; the stretch between them is 13 bases long. Of note for this clone: Its antigen specificity is not known. No much larger clonotype is one base removed from it; base qualities were not supplied.

To prepare the library, the immunoSEQ multiplex PCR assay was applied. The published analysis was carried out like this. A statistical classification framework was built for diagnosing cytomegalovirus status from the catalog of TCR beta chain sequences. The source is immuneACCESS, and TCRdb retained only in-frame sequences with V and J called. Part of the clones is not carried over; for the studies checked, unresolved V genes explain less than half of this, and the remainder is unexplained. V and J calls and clone size are given by that table; D and trimming were obtained from the DNA. The sample table shows about 160,000 clones, and around 85% are seen once. About 2.1% of the sample lies in the top ten.

This TCR came from a man aged 25 to 45 in good health and CMV-seropositive. Specimen: PBMCs. The chain is made from TRBV6-5 and TRBJ1-6; TRBD1 is possibly the D segment (6 matching bases). The sequenced DNA: TGTGCCAGCAGTTACCAGGGGATCGTGGCACCCCTCCACTTT. Translated, this gives CASSYQGIVAPLHF.